The rows below give T cell receptor beta chains drawn from one sample of a study of CD8 T cells in Susac syndrome. TCRdb analysed the immunoSEQ multiplex PCR reads with MiXCR anew, one entry per CDR3 protein. The table shows some 300,000 distinct CDR3 sequences, with about nine tenths occurring only once. Sequencing input: CD8+ T cells from PBMCs. The source is a human donor with multiple sclerosis. Each CDR3 is given with its conserved first and last residue. Each record gives: V gene, J gene, CDR3 length, D gene, clone size, CDR3 DNA, CDR3 protein. D genes are given only for firm matches. Not all rows give a size; the values are once, few, many and, for expanded clones, a class.

>TRBV11-2|TRBJ1-6|17|TRBD1|NA
TGTGCCAGCAGCTGGTTCGGGACAGGGGATAGGAATTCACCCCTCCACTTT
CASSWFGTGDRNSPLHF
>TRBV27|TRBJ1-2|14|NA|NA
TGTGCCAGCAGTTTGATATACGGAAGCTATGGCTACACCTTC
CASSLIYGSYGYTF
>TRBV5-1|TRBJ2-7|12|NA|NA
TGCGCCAGCAGGGGGGCCTTGGGTGAGCAGTACTTC
CASRGALGEQYF
>TRBV9|TRBJ2-1|15|TRBD2|NA
TGTGCCAGCAGCGTATTAAGCGGGGGGATCAATGAGCAGTTCTTC
CASSVLSGGINEQFF
>TRBV27|TRBJ1-5|20|NA|NA
TGTGCCAGCAGTTCAATGTGGGGCCTTGGGTCCGGCGAGGGCAATCAGCCCCAGCATTTT
CASSSMWGLGSGEGNQPQHF
>TRBV4-3|TRBJ2-7|15|NA|NA
TGCGCCAGCAGCCAGGAGCAATCCTTATCCTACGAGCAGTACTTC
CASSQEQSLSYEQYF
>TRBV7-9|TRBJ2-5|17|TRBD2|once
TGTGCCAGCAGCTTCCCGGGACTAGTTGGTTTTCCAGAGACCCAGTACTTC
CASSFPGLVGFPETQYF
>TRBV20-1|TRBJ2-7|15|NA|NA
TGCAGTGCTAGTCAAGTAGGAGGGTCCTCCTACGAGCAGTACTTC
CSASQVGGSSYEQYF
>TRBV3-1|TRBJ2-7|13|NA|NA
TGTGCCAGCAGCCAATTCAGAGAATACGAGCAGTACTTC
CASSQFREYEQYF
>TRBV6-4|TRBJ2-2|14|NA|few
TGTGCCAGCAGTGACTCTTTGGACACCGGGGAGCTGTTTTTT
CASSDSLDTGELFF
>TRBV20-1|TRBJ2-1|14|NA|NA
TGCAGTGTTAGGACGTTATTAGGGGGGAATGAGCAGTTCTTC
CSVRTLLGGNEQFF
>TRBV13|TRBJ2-1|17|TRBD2|once
TGTGCCAGCAGCACCAGACTAGCGGGATTGTCCTACAATGAGCAGTTCTTC
CASSTRLAGLSYNEQFF
>TRBV6-2/TRBV6-3|TRBJ2-1|13|NA|NA
TGTGCCAGCAGTTACGAGAGCTACAATGAGCAGTTCTTC
CASSYESYNEQFF
>TRBV20-1|TRBJ1-1|15|TRBD1|NA
TGCAGTGCGAGTCCTGAGGGACAGGGGTTCCCTGAAGCTTTCTTT
CSASPEGQGFPEAFF
>TRBV5-4|TRBJ2-7|13|NA|NA
TGTGCCAGTAGTGGGACTCCCTCCTACGAGCAGTACTTC
CASSGTPSYEQYF
>TRBV6-2/TRBV6-3|TRBJ2-1|13|NA|NA
TGTGCCAGCAGTCCCCAACCTAGTCGTGAGCAGTTCTTC
CASSPQPSREQFF
>TRBV5-4|TRBJ2-3|15|TRBD2|NA
TGTGCCAGCAGCTTATCGGGAGGCCCCGGAGATACGCAGTATTTT
CASSLSGGPGDTQYF
>TRBV4-3|TRBJ2-3|15|NA|few
TGCGCCAGCAGCCAAGAACCGAGCCCCGCGGGTACGCAGTATTTT
CASSQEPSPAGTQYF
>TRBV27|TRBJ2-1|19|TRBD2|NA
TGTGCCAGCAGTTTACCCACTTCCGGGACTACCAGCTCCTACAATGAGCAGTTCTTC
CASSLPTSGTTSSYNEQFF
>TRBV6-5|TRBJ2-3|14|NA|NA
TGTGCCAGCAGTTATGGGACGGCTCCAGATACGCAGTATTTT
CASSYGTAPDTQYF
>TRBV13|TRBJ2-1|13|NA|NA
TGTGCCAGCAGCTCAGCAGCGGACAATGAGCAGTTCTTC
CASSSAADNEQFF
>TRBV30|TRBJ1-6|15|NA|NA
TGTGCCTGGAAGGAACAGGGCCTTGGGAATTCACCCCTCCACTTT
CAWKEQGLGNSPLHF
>TRBV6-2/TRBV6-3|TRBJ2-5|11|NA|few
TGTGCCAGCTTACGAGGGGAGACCCAGTACTTC
CASLRGETQYF
>TRBV27|TRBJ1-5|13|NA|NA
TGTGCCAGCAGTTTATACTGGGGCCAGCCCCAGCATTTT
CASSLYWGQPQHF
>TRBV9|TRBJ2-4|17|NA|NA
TGTGCCAGCGGAGGGGGCGGCATCACGAGAAACGGAAACATTCAGTACTTC
CASGGGGITRNGNIQYF
>TRBV5-1|TRBJ1-1|14|NA|NA
TGCGCCAGCAGCTTGAGTCACCCGAACACTGAAGCTTTCTTT
CASSLSHPNTEAFF
>TRBV29-1|TRBJ2-6|18|TRBD1|NA
TGCAGCGTTGAAGGTTCTCCGGGACAGCGAACGGGGGCCAACGTCCTGACTTTC
CSVEGSPGQRTGANVLTF
>TRBV7-6|TRBJ1-5|18|NA|NA
TGTGCCAGCAGCTTAGGCACTGGGGAAGGTTCTATCTATCAGCCCCAGCATTTT
CASSLGTGEGSIYQPQHF
>TRBV24-1|TRBJ2-5|17|NA|few
TGTGCCACCAGTGGTGGGGCGCTATCCGGGGCCCAAGAGACCCAGTACTTC
CATSGGALSGAQETQYF
>TRBV6-5|TRBJ2-7|14|NA|NA
TGTGCCAGCAGTTACCGGCAGACCTCCTACGAGCAGTACTTC
CASSYRQTSYEQYF
>TRBV28|TRBJ2-1|14|NA|NA
TGTGCCAGCAGGGGTACGTGGGGTGGCAATGAGCAGTTCTTC
CASRGTWGGNEQFF
>TRBV19|TRBJ2-1|15|TRBD2|NA
TGTGCCAGTAGTGATCCGCGGGAGGGCTACAATGAGCAGTTCTTC
CASSDPREGYNEQFF
>TRBV4-1|TRBJ2-5|18|NA|NA
TGCGCCAGCAGTCACGACCTCGACCCCACAGGAAAACAAGAGACCCAGTACTTC
CASSHDLDPTGKQETQYF
>TRBV2|TRBJ2-1|14|NA|once
TGTGCCAGCAGTGTGGCTAGCGTTGCCAATGAGCAGTTCTTC
CASSVASVANEQFF
>TRBV6-4|TRBJ2-1|13|NA|NA
TGTGCCAGCAGCGAGACGACCTCCAATGAGCAGTTCTTC
CASSETTSNEQFF
>TRBV4-3|TRBJ1-1|14|NA|NA
TGCGCCAGCAGCCAAGATTTCGAGGTCACTGAAGCTTTCTTT
CASSQDFEVTEAFF
>TRBV3-1|TRBJ2-7|14|NA|NA
TGTGCCAGCAGCCCCGCACGGGGGCCCTACGAGCAGTACTTC
CASSPARGPYEQYF
>TRBV20-1|TRBJ2-3|16|TRBD2|NA
TGCAGTGCTAGAGGGTCTCGCGGGAGGGTCACAGATACGCAGTATTTT
CSARGSRGRVTDTQYF
>TRBV19|TRBJ1-1|12|NA|NA
TGTGCCAGTAGTATAGGCTTCACTGAAGCTTTCTTT
CASSIGFTEAFF
>TRBV4-1|TRBJ1-3|15|TRBD1|NA
TGCGCCAGCAGCCCGGGACAGTACTCTGGAAACACCATATATTTT
CASSPGQYSGNTIYF
>TRBV6-1|TRBJ2-1|15|TRBD2|few
TGTGCCAGCAGTCAACTTAGCGGGGGGGGAAGTGAGCAGTTCTTC
CASSQLSGGGSEQFF
>TRBV28|TRBJ2-7|14|TRBD1|NA
TGTGCCAGCAGTTTTACGGGACAGGTCTACGAGCAGTACTTC
CASSFTGQVYEQYF
>TRBV2|TRBJ1-4|17|NA|NA
TGTGCCACCAAAGACCCGGGACACCGGGGAGTCTGGGAAAAACTGTTTTTT
CATKDPGHRGVWEKLFF
>TRBV14|TRBJ2-5|15|NA|NA
TGTGCCAGCAGCCCCTCGGGAAGATTAGGAGAGACCCAGTACTTC
CASSPSGRLGETQYF
>TRBV6-5|TRBJ1-1|14|NA|NA
TGTGCCAGCAGTTACTCGGCAGCTTCCACTGAAGCTTTCTTT
CASSYSAASTEAFF
>TRBV5-1|TRBJ2-7|12|NA|once
TGCGCCACCTCTCCGGACGGCTACGAGCAGTACTTC
CATSPDGYEQYF
>TRBV9|TRBJ1-1|14|NA|NA
TGTGCCAGCAGCGCAGGGGCAGGAGCCTATGAAGCTTTCTTT
CASSAGAGAYEAFF
>TRBV4-2|TRBJ2-7|18|NA|NA
TGTGCCAGCAGCCAATCTAGCGCACCGGGCAGGGCATACTACGAGCAGTACTTC
CASSQSSAPGRAYYEQYF
>TRBV6-6|TRBJ1-5|15|NA|NA
TGTGCCAGCAGTCCCGGGACACTTAGCAATCAGCCCCAGCATTTT
CASSPGTLSNQPQHF
>TRBV20-1|TRBJ2-1|14|NA|once
TGCAGTGCAGCACCGGGAGTAGACTACAATGAGCAGTTCTTC
CSAAPGVDYNEQFF
>TRBV11-2|TRBJ2-3|16|NA|once
TGTGCCAGCAGCTTAGCCCCTCTAGCTAGCACAGATACGCAGTATTTT
CASSLAPLASTDTQYF
>TRBV19|TRBJ1-2|14|TRBD1|NA
TGTGCCAGTAGTCGGGACAGGAGCGTTGATGGCTACACCTTC
CASSRDRSVDGYTF
>TRBV28|TRBJ1-5|14|NA|NA
TGTGCCAGCAGTTTAAGGCTCTCCCCAGATACGCAGCATTTT
CASSLRLSPDTQHF
>TRBV7-9|TRBJ2-2|17|NA|NA
TGTGCCAGCAGCCCCTACCCACTAGAGGGGAGTGGCGGGGAGCTGTTTTTT
CASSPYPLEGSGGELFF
>TRBV5-1|TRBJ2-7|17|TRBD2|few
TGCGCCAGCAGCTTCGGACTAGCGGGGGGGAGCTCCTACGAGCAGTACTTC
CASSFGLAGGSSYEQYF